Listed here are 32 T cell receptor beta chains from one sample, sequenced in a study of cytomegalovirus exposure and HLA in healthy donors. Method: immunoSEQ multiplex PCR; TCRdb's copy keeps in-frame clones and lacks some. The table lists fewer than 250,000 clones, over 65% of them singletons. The sample was PBMCs. These receptors all stem from a woman aged 18-35 years in good health and CMV-seronegative.

This chain joins TRBV11-2 and TRBJ1-5; D is undetermined. Germline CDR1 SGHAT, CDR2 FQNNGV. V was shortened by 0 bases and J by 2 bases, with 8 bases between the two germline ends. The CDR3 extends over 15 amino acids. The chain's CDR3 is CASSLEGRGNQPQHF. The DNA for the CDR3 is TGTGCCAGCAGCTTAGAAGGGCGCGGCAATCAGCCCCAGCATTTT.

The chain carries TRBV27 and TRBJ2-5; D is perhaps TRBD1 (6 bases). V dropped 6 bases and J dropped 3 bases, with 14 bases sitting between them. The CDR3 totals 14 residues. Germline V lookup: CDR1 MNHEY, CDR2 SMNVEV (reference sequence). The CDR3 sequence is CASSLMGAEETQYF. In nucleotides, the CDR3 is TGTGCCAGCAGCCTTATGGGGGCGGAAGAGACCCAGTACTTC.

This clone showed up just a few times. The chain recombines TRBV5-4 with TRBJ2-5; a possible D gene is TRBD1 (5 bases). Trimming shortened V by 2 bases and J by 5 bases, and 13 bases separated the two germline ends. CDR1 and CDR2 (germline): SGHNT, YYREEE (reference sequence). The CDR3 sequence is 14 residues long. CDR3 residues: CASSFSGMVETQYF. CDR3 DNA: TGTGCCAGCAGCTTTTCAGGGATGGTGGAGACCCAGTACTTC.

The chain recombines TRBV30 with TRBJ2-5; D is ambiguous. CDR1 and CDR2 from the germline V gene are GTSNPN and SVGIG (reference sequence). Trimming shortened V by 4 bases and J by 7 bases, and 16 bases separated the two germline ends. This CDR3 has 13 residues. Written as DNA, the CDR3 is TGTGCCTGGACCCCGCAGGCCCACGGGACCCAGTACTTC. It translates to CAWTPQAHGTQYF.

In DNA form, the CDR3 reads TGTGCCAGCAGCAACCAGGGCAGGAAAGTCACTGAAGCTTTCTTT. Encoded protein: CASSNQGRKVTEAFF. The V and J genes are TRBV11-2 and TRBJ1-1; D perhaps matches TRBD1 (5 bases). Deletions cut 5 bases from V and 4 bases from J, with 17 bases between. This CDR3 comprises 15 residues. In germline, CDR1 is SGHAT, CDR2 FQNNGV.

The chain joins TRBV18 to TRBJ1-1, with D possibly being TRBD1 (5 bases). This CDR3 is 14 amino acids long. CDR1 is KGHSH, CDR2 LQKENI, per germline. V lost 6 bases and J lost 6, with 17 bases in between. The CDR3 DNA is TGTGCCAGCTCTCCCGACAGTGGAAGGGCTGAAGCTTTCTTT. This sequence encodes CASSPDSGRAEAFF.

This clone has only one observation. The CDR3 here is CASSPRDQGDGYTF. The CDR3 DNA follows: TGTGCCAGCAGCCCCCGGGACCAGGGTGATGGCTACACCTTC. The rearrangement links TRBV9 to TRBJ1-2; a possible D gene is TRBD1 (5 bases). V lost 4 bases and J lost 6, with 16 bases in between. This CDR3 spans 14 amino acids. Germline values: CDR1 SGDLS, CDR2 YYNGEE.

This clone has only a few counts. The gene calls are TRBV7-6 and TRBJ1-2; D remains unclear. CDR1 and CDR2 (germline): SGHVS, FNYEAQ. Trimming left V 5 bases short and J 0 bases short, with 7 bases between. The CDR3 runs to 13 residues. The CDR3 spells CASSPEPNYGYTF. The CDR3 DNA sequence: TGTGCCAGCAGCCCTGAGCCTAACTATGGCTACACCTTC.

This chain connects TRBV27 to TRBJ1-1; a possible D gene is TRBD1 (6 bases). This CDR3 is built from 17 residues. In germline, CDR1 is MNHEY, CDR2 SMNVEV (reference sequence). V was shortened by 5 bases and J by 3 bases, with 22 bases between the two germline ends. The chain's CDR3 is CASSPSGGGEWDTEAFF. Here the CDR3 DNA reads TGTGCCAGCAGTCCGAGTGGGGGCGGAGAATGGGACACTGAAGCTTTCTTT.

The chain couples TRBV13 to TRBJ2-3, with D uncertain. The CDR3 totals 15 residues. The V gene lost 5 bases and the J gene lost 3 bases, with 15 bases spanning the gap. The germline V gene has CDR1 PRHDT and CDR2 FYEKMQ (reference sequence). CDR3 in amino acids: CASSTPPDGTDTQYF. The CDR3 DNA reads as TGTGCCAGCAGCACACCCCCTGACGGGACAGATACGCAGTATTTT.

The chain has TRBV28 and TRBJ1-2, with TRBD1 as a possible D gene (5 bases). The germline CDR1 and CDR2 sequences are MDHEN and SYDVKM. The ends were cut back, 6 bases at V and 4 bases at J, with 27 bases in the middle. CDR3 length equals 18 residues. CDR3 loop: CASRPPRGGSNLTYGYTF. CDR3 coding DNA: TGTGCCAGCAGACCCCCCCGGGGGGGGTCCAATTTAACCTATGGCTACACCTTC.

This rearrangement joins TRBV30 to TRBJ1-6, with a tentative D call TRBD1 (6 bases). Trimming cost V 2 bases and J 7 bases, with 9 bases left between them. Germline values: CDR1 GTSNPN, CDR2 SVGIG (reference sequence). There are 13 residues in the CDR3. Written as DNA, the CDR3 is TGTGCCTGGAGTAGGACAGAGAATTCACCCCTCCACTTT. This translates into CAWSRTENSPLHF.

V gene TRBV5-6 combines with J gene TRBJ2-1; the D is unclear. V was clipped by 0 bases and J by 3 bases, with 7 bases between them. This CDR3 spans 14 amino acids. CDR1 and CDR2 (germline): SGHDT, YYEEEE. The CDR3 nucleotides are TGTGCCAGCAGCTTGGTATGGGGCTACAATGAGCAGTTCTTC. It yields the protein CASSLVWGYNEQFF.

CDR3: CASSLRRWSGRVTQYF. The CDR3 DNA sequence: TGTGCCAGCAGCTTACGGAGATGGTCCGGAAGGGTGACCCAGTACTTC. The rearrangement uses TRBV7-8 and TRBJ2-5, with no clear D. CDR1 SGHVS and CDR2 FQNEAQ come from the germline V gene. The CDR3 loop spans 16 amino acids. V gave up 2 bases and J gave up 7 bases, with 20 bases separating them.

This chain links TRBV5-1 with TRBJ1-1, with D possibly TRBD1 on 5 matching bases. Germline loops: CDR1 SGHRS, CDR2 YFSETQ. CDR3 size: 14 residues. V lost 3 bases, J lost 6 bases, and 15 bases lay in between. In nucleotides, the CDR3 is TGCGCCAGCAGCTCGGGGACCAAGGGCCCTGAAGCTTTCTTT. Translating it yields CASSSGTKGPEAFF.

The V call is TRBV7-3, the J call TRBJ2-5; D tentatively reads TRBD1 or TRBD2 (6 bases each). V dropped 6 bases and J dropped 4 bases, with 15 bases sitting between them. The CDR3 runs to 14 residues. Germline lookup yields CDR1 SGHTA and CDR2 FQGTGA. CDR3 in amino acids: CASSGSGGGETQYF. For the CDR3, the DNA is TGTGCCAGCAGTGGGTCCGGGGGCGGAGAGACCCAGTACTTC.

This clone was detected only once. The chain couples TRBV4-1 to TRBJ2-7, with D perhaps matching TRBD1 or TRBD2 (5 bases each). V lost 6 bases to trimming and J lost 7 bases, with 25 bases between them. Germline CDR1 reads MGHRA; CDR2 reads YSYEKL. The CDR3 covers 16 residues. For the CDR3, the DNA is TGCGCCAGCAGATCGGCCGGGACGGCGTCAAAGGGGGAGCAGTACTTC. Amino acid sequence: CASRSAGTASKGEQYF.

CDR3 in amino acids: CASSVPGRPYTF. The CDR3 region has the DNA TGTGCCAGCAGCGTCCCAGGCCGTCCCTACACCTTC. The chain employs TRBV7-3 and TRBJ1-2, with no clear D. The V and J ends lost 5 bases and 10 bases respectively, with 14 bases between them. Germline V gene sequence: CDR1 SGHTA, CDR2 FQGTGA. The CDR3 sequence is 12 residues long.

Here the CDR3 reads CASSQSGNTEAFF. The CDR3 coding sequence is TGTGCCAGCAGCCAGTCAGGGAACACTGAAGCTTTCTTT. V usage is TRBV5-6 and J usage is TRBJ1-1; no clear D. The CDR3 sequence is 13 residues long. V was clipped by 4 bases and J by 1 base, with 8 bases between them. Germline loops: CDR1 SGHDT, CDR2 YYEEEE.

The J gene is TRBJ2-1, the V gene TRBV27, with D possibly matching TRBD2 (6 bases). The V gene lost 1 base and the J gene lost 4 bases, with 14 bases spanning the gap. In germline, CDR1 is MNHEY, CDR2 SMNVEV (reference sequence). This CDR3 has 16 amino acids. The CDR3 protein is CASSLFRDLSYNEQFF. The CDR3 region has the DNA TGTGCCAGCAGTTTATTCCGGGACTTGTCGTACAATGAGCAGTTCTTC.

DNA for the CDR3: TGTGCCGGGAATAGGGGTAGTGTGAACACTGAAGCTTTCTTT. This codes for CAGNRGSVNTEAFF. This chain uses TRBV6-1 with TRBJ1-1, with D possibly TRBD1 on 5 matching bases. The CDR3 runs 14 residues. V lost 11 bases, J lost 0 bases, and 16 bases lay in between. Germline V gene data show CDR1 as MNHNS and CDR2 as SASEGT.

The V and J genes are TRBV7-2 and TRBJ2-3; D might be TRBD2 (5 bases). Germline V gene lookup returns CDR1 SGHTA and CDR2 FQGNSA. Trimming cost V 7 bases and J 4 bases, with 18 bases left between them. The CDR3 consists of 15 residues. The CDR3 here is CASNPGWGAPDTQYF. The CDR3 region has the DNA TGTGCCAGCAATCCCGGATGGGGAGCTCCAGATACGCAGTATTTT.

The table lists this clone with a few counts. The chain carries TRBV2 and TRBJ2-7, with D perhaps matching TRBD1 or TRBD2 (5 bases each). V lost 2 bases and J lost 3, with 11 bases in between. The CDR3 consists of 14 residues. The germline gives CDR1 SNHLY, CDR2 FYNNEI. CDR3 in amino acids: CASSEQGDYYEQYF. Written as DNA, the CDR3 is TGTGCCAGCAGTGAACAGGGCGACTACTACGAGCAGTACTTC.

The chain uses TRBV2 and TRBJ1-1, with D maybe TRBD1 (5 bases). CDR1 is SNHLY and CDR2 is FYNNEI in the germline V gene. CDR3 length: 14 amino acids. Trimming cost V 4 bases and J 3 bases, with 12 bases left between them. The CDR3: CASSVGEVDTEAFF. The CDR3 DNA is TGTGCCAGCAGTGTAGGGGAGGTGGACACTGAAGCTTTCTTT. The whole variable domain, filled in from reference TRBV2 and TRBJ1-1, reads EPEVTQTPSHQVTQMGQEVILRCVPISNHLYFYWYRQILGQKVEFLVSFYNNEISEKSEIFDDQFSVERPDGSNFTLKIRSTKLEDSAMYFCASSVGEVDTEAFFGQGTRLTVV.

V and J are TRBV27 and TRBJ1-4; D not resolved. The ends were cut back, 6 bases at V and 3 bases at J, with 11 bases in the middle. This CDR3 has 14 amino acids. The germline V gene encodes CDR1 MNHEY and CDR2 SMNVEV (reference sequence). The CDR3 loop is CASRLNLANEKLFF. As DNA, the CDR3 is TGTGCCAGCAGACTGAATCTAGCTAATGAAAAACTGTTTTTT.

This clone was seen once. The rearrangement joins TRBV18 to TRBJ2-1; maybe TRBD1 (6 bases). The CDR3 totals 13 residues. V gave up 2 bases and J gave up 5 bases, with 7 bases separating them. CDR1 and CDR2 (germline): KGHSH, LQKENI. Here the CDR3 reads CASSPRTDNEQFF. CDR3 nucleotide sequence: TGTGCCAGCTCACCAAGGACAGACAATGAGCAGTTCTTC.

This sequence joins TRBV2 and TRBJ1-2; no reliable D call. Between the trimmed V and J ends, which lost 6 bases and 4 bases, there was a span of 18 bases. The length of the CDR3 is 15 residues. The germline gives CDR1 SNHLY, CDR2 FYNNEI. The DNA of the CDR3 is TGTGCCAGCAGGGCCCGGGCCGTCCTAACCTATGGCTACACCTTC. Amino acid sequence: CASRARAVLTYGYTF.

This clone appeared once. The chain is built from TRBV9 and TRBJ2-1; 7 nucleotides agree with TRBD2. Germline V gene sequence: CDR1 SGDLS, CDR2 YYNGEE. With V trimmed by 3 bases and J by 9 bases, 3 bases remained unmatched. This CDR3 comprises 12 residues. As DNA, the CDR3 is TGTGCCAGCAGCGCCGGGGGGATTGAGCAGTTCTTC. It specifies CASSAGGIEQFF.

The chain recombines TRBV27 with TRBJ2-5; D remains unclear. The CDR3 totals 13 residues. V lost 2 bases, J lost 7 bases, and 11 bases lay in between. Germline V CDR1 and CDR2: MNHEY, SMNVEV (reference sequence). CDR3 coding DNA: TGTGCCAGCAGTTTAATAATGGAAGGGACCCAGTACTTC. Protein sequence: CASSLIMEGTQYF.

This CDR3 reads CASSFGTGGSTDTQYF. CDR3 nucleotide sequence: TGCGCCAGCAGCTTCGGGACAGGGGGTAGCACAGATACGCAGTATTTT. This chain uses TRBV5-1 with TRBJ2-3, with TRBD1 matching 11 bases. The J segment lost 0 bases and the V segment lost 2 bases, leaving 2 bases of the junction unmatched. This CDR3 has 16 residues. Germline-derived CDR1 and CDR2 are SGHRS and YFSETQ.

Only a few counts were recorded for this clone. J is TRBJ2-7 and V is TRBV29-1, with a possible D match to TRBD1 (5 bases). Germline values: CDR1 SQVTM, CDR2 ANQGSEA. CDR3 length equals 12 residues. V lost 6 bases and J lost 0, with 9 bases in between. The CDR3 sequence is CSVRQTSYEQYF. The DNA for the CDR3 is TGCAGCGTCCGACAGACCTCCTACGAGCAGTACTTC.

This clone appeared once. This chain joins TRBV7-9 and TRBJ2-7, with D possibly TRBD2 on 6 matching bases. Trimming pared 0 bases from V and 5 bases from J, leaving 26 bases between. This CDR3 has 19 amino acids. CDR1 and CDR2 from the germline V gene are SEHNR and FQNEAQ (reference sequence). CDR3 in amino acids: CASSLAQLGGSSRLDEQYF. CDR3 sequence (DNA): TGTGCCAGCAGCTTAGCCCAACTTGGGGGGTCCTCAAGGTTAGACGAGCAGTACTTC.